The clone carrying this T cell receptor (beta chain) was seen a handful of times. Its cognate antigen is unknown. The data derive from a study of blood T cells in healthy people across ages. Primed by a sample-barcoded 5' primer and a J-beta primer mix, a second PCR proceeded for roughly 7 to 12 cycles. TCRdb reprocessed the 5' RACE reads via MiXCR and lists one record per CDR3 protein. In the table there are 950,000 to 1,200,000 distinct CDR3 sequences, more than 30% of which are singletons. Regarding the study as a whole: Higher diversity and more naive CD4+ cells were features of long-lived donors, compared to aged donors. PBMCs that were unsorted prevented a conclusive naive versus antigen-experienced comparison.

Sequenced material: blood. The receptor was isolated from a man in his late teens or twenties in good health.

CDR3 in amino acids: CASSQLAQGGTEAFF. CDR3 bases: TGCGCCAGCAGCCAACTTGCCCAGGGAGGCACTGAAGCTTTCTTT. The genes are TRBV4-3 and TRBJ1-1, with D maybe TRBD1 (5 bases). The germline V gene has CDR1 LGHNA and CDR2 YSLEER. V gave up 2 bases and J gave up 4 bases, with 14 bases separating them. The CDR3 has 15 residues.